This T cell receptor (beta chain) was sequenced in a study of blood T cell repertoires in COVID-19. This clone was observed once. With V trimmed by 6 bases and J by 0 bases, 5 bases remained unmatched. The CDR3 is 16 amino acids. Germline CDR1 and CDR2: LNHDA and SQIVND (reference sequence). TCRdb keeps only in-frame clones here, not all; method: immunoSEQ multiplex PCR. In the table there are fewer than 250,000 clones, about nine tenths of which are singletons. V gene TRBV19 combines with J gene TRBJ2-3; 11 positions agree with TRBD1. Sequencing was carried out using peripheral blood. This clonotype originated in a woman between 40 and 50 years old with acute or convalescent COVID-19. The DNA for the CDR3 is TGTGCCAGTAGGGACAGGGGGCGCGGAAGCACAGATACGCAGTATTTT. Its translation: CASRDRGRGSTDTQYF.